A few counts support the clone carrying this TCR beta chain. V gave up 2 bases and J gave up 2 bases; unmatched junction bases: 16. This CDR3 region has 20 residues. Looked up from germline, CDR1 is MGHRA and CDR2 is YSYEKL. Individuals drawn from approximately 26 US areas were about 18 to 95 years old. This entry is derived from a study of blood T cell repertoires in COVID-19. Turning to the study itself: The samples span acute and convalescent COVID-19 from the United States, Italy and Spain. T cells, B-cell-depleted T cells, or PBMCs provided the cDNA or gDNA that served as material.

The repertoire was sequenced with immunoSEQ multiplex PCR; TCRdb's copy has only in-frame clones and lacks some. The table lists over 300,000 clones, 70% to 90% of them singletons. This chain joins TRBV4-1 and TRBJ2-3; 10 bases fit TRBD1. The sequencing sample was made of PBMCs or T cells enriched from blood (not recorded which). The sequence was collected from a man between 25 and 39 years old who had recovered from COVID-19. The CDR3 region is CASSQFGLKVGQGYTDTQYF. The CDR3 region has the DNA TGCGCCAGCAGCCAATTCGGGCTTAAAGTGGGACAGGGGTACACAGATACGCAGTATTTT.